A single sample is the source of the 8 T cell receptor beta chains below, sequenced in a study of cytomegalovirus exposure and HLA in healthy donors. TCRdb keeps only in-frame clones here, not all; method: immunoSEQ multiplex PCR. Of approximately 65,000 clones detected, over 95% appear once; the ten largest clones hold over 2%. Sequences were obtained from PBMCs. The origin of the receptors is a man between 18 and 35 years old in good health and CMV-seronegative.

The DNA of the CDR3 is TGTGCCACCAGCAGAGATCGGACAGGGCACATGAACACTGAAGCTTTCTTT. Amino acids: CATSRDRTGHMNTEAFF. This rearrangement joins TRBV15 to TRBJ1-1; 8 nucleotides agree with TRBD1. From germline, CDR1 is LNHNV and CDR2 YYDKDF (reference sequence). The CDR3 has 17 residues. Trimming took 0 bases from V and 0 from J; bases not matched to a gene: 6.

The genes are TRBV19 and TRBJ1-6; 7 nucleotides agree with TRBD1. Germline CDR1 LNHDA, CDR2 SQIVND (reference sequence). The CDR3 loop spans 15 amino acids. With V trimmed by 6 bases and J by 5 bases, 7 bases remained unmatched. The DNA for the CDR3 is TGTGCCAGTAGCGACCAAGACAGGGATAATTCACCCCTCCACTTT. This codes for CASSDQDRDNSPLHF.

The gene calls are TRBV6-1 and TRBJ1-2, with 7 bases that match TRBD1. The junction had 6 bases not matched to a gene; V was cut back by 5 bases and J by 3 bases. Germline CDR1 is MNHNS and CDR2 is SASEGT. The CDR3 length is 14 residues. In nucleotides, the CDR3 is TGTGCCAGCAGTAGACAGGGATATGACTATGGCTACACCTTC. It specifies CASSRQGYDYGYTF.

The chain employs TRBV6-1 and TRBJ2-7; 9 positions match TRBD1. The CDR3 length is 14 residues. V gave up 4 bases and J gave up 4 bases; unmatched junction bases: 5. The germline V gene encodes CDR1 MNHNS and CDR2 SASEGT. CDR3 sequence (DNA): TGTGCCAGCAGTGCGGACAGGGGCCCTTACGAGCAGTACTTC. Protein: CASSADRGPYEQYF.

This chain connects TRBV7-3 to TRBJ2-3; 8 nucleotides align to TRBD2. The junction had 6 bases not matched to a gene; V was cut back by 1 base and J by 6 bases. Germline V gene sequence: CDR1 SGHTA, CDR2 FQGTGA. The CDR3 runs 15 residues. The DNA of the CDR3 is TGTGCCAGCAGCTTAAGCCCAGCGGGAGTGGATACGCAGTATTTT. Protein product: CASSLSPAGVDTQYF.

The chain links TRBV12-5 to TRBJ2-7, with D hard to call. The CDR3 is 12 amino acids. With 1 base removed from V and 3 bases from J, the gap between germline ends came to 4 bases. Germline CDR1 reads LGHNT; CDR2 reads FRNRAP. CDR3 nucleotides: TGTGCTAGTGGTTTGGACGGCTACGAGCAGTACTTC. Protein sequence: CASGLDGYEQYF. Full variable domain (remainder filled in from reference TRBV12-5 and TRBJ2-7): DARVTQTPRHKVTEMGQEVTMRCQPILGHNTVFWYRQTMMQGLELLAYFRNRAPLDDSGMPKDRFSAEMPDATLATLKIQPSEPRDSAVYFCASGLDGYEQYFGPGTRLTVT.

This chain uses TRBV14 with TRBJ2-7, with TRBD1 identical over 7 bases. The CDR3 extends over 14 amino acids. Looked up from germline, CDR1 is SGHDN and CDR2 is FVKESK. V lost 4 bases and J lost 2; bases outside the gene matches: 5. The DNA of the CDR3 is TGTGCCAGCAGCCGGACAGGCATCACCTACGAGCAGTACTTC. It encodes CASSRTGITYEQYF.

The chain joins TRBV27 to TRBJ2-2; 8 bases agree with TRBD2. CDR1 and CDR2 (germline): MNHEY, SMNVEV (reference sequence). The ends lost 6 bases at V and 6 bases at J; junction bases unmatched: 9. The CDR3 consists of 15 residues. CDR3 sequence reads: CASSPTSAGSGELFF. The DNA for the CDR3 is TGTGCCAGCAGCCCGACTAGCGCTGGTTCCGGGGAGCTGTTTTTT.